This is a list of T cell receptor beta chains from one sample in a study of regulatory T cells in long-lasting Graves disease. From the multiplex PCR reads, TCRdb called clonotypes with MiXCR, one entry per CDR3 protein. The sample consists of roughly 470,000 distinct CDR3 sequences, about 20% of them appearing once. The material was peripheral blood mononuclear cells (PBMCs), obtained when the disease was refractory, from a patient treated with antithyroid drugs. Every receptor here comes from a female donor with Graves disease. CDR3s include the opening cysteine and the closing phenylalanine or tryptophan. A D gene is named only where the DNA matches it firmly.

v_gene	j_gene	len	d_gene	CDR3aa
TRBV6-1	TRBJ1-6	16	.	CASSEAAGNYNSPLHF
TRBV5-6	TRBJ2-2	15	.	CASSPLGSDTGELFF
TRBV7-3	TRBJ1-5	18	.	CASSFVVWVPQGPQPQHF
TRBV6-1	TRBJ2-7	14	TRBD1	CATTQGSKSYEQYF
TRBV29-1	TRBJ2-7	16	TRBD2	CSVDGLAGGVRNEQYF
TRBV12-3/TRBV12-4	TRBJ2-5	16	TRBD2	CASSSTSGALQETQYF
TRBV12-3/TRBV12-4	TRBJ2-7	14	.	CASTTRRGSYEQYF
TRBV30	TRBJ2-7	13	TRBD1	CAWSRDRGAEQYF
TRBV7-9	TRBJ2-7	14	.	CASSRRRGSHEQYF
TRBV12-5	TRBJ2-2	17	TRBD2	CASGFLLAGGDTGELFF